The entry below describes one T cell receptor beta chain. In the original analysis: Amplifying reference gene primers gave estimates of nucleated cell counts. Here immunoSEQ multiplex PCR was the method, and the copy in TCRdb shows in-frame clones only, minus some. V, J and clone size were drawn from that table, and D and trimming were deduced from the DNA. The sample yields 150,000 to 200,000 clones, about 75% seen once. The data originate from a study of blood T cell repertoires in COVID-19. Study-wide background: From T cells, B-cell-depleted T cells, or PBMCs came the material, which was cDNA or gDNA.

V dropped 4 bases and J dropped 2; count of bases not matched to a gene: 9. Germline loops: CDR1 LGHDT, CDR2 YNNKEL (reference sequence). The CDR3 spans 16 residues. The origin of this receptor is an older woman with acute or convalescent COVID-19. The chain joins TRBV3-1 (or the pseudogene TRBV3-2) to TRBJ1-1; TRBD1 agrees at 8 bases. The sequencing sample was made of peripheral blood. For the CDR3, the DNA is TGTGCCAGCAGCCGCCGACAGGGGCAATCTAACACTGAAGCTTTCTTT. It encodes CASSRRQGQSNTEAFF.